What follows are 25 T cell receptor beta chains derived from one specimen sequenced in a study of vaccination effects on CD4 cells after COVID-19. Their antigens remain unidentified. Data came from immunoSEQ multiplex PCR; TCRdb stores just in-frame clones and leaves some out. The repertoire includes about 72,000 clones, about 86% of them detected once, and 1% to 1.5% sits in the top ten. Viral peptide pools were used in the ViraFEST assay to expand antigen-specific CD4+ T cells, and sequencing came afterward. When around ten days of culture had elapsed, CD4+ T cells were isolated. Participants were vaccinated with two doses of either the BNT162b2 or mRNA-1273 vaccine. The specimen comprised CD4+ T cells from PBMCs cultured with HCoV-229E spike peptides, sampled after COVID-19 vaccination. The receptors were sampled from a human donor who received a COVID-19 vaccine.

The chain recombines TRBV30 with TRBJ1-2; D remains ambiguous. V was cut by 4 bases and J by 2 bases, with 29 bases left in between. The germline V gene has CDR1 GTSNPN and CDR2 SVGIG (reference sequence). There are 19 residues in the CDR3. The CDR3 here is CAWTHYTGKGIWKNYGYTF. The DNA for the CDR3 is TGTGCCTGGACCCACTACACGGGGAAGGGAATTTGGAAAAACTATGGCTACACCTTC.

This clone was recorded a few times. This chain links TRBV7-8 with TRBJ2-1; no definite D call. V lost 7 bases and J 4 bases, leaving 17 bases between the germline ends. This CDR3 is built from 15 residues. Germline V gene sequence: CDR1 SGHVS, CDR2 FQNEAQ. CDR3 nucleotides: TGTGCCAGCAAGGTGGAACTCCTCCCTTACAATGAGCAGTTCTTC. It is translated as CASKVELLPYNEQFF.

V and J are TRBV5-4 and TRBJ1-1, with D possibly TRBD1 on 5 matching bases. Germline CDR1 is SGHNT and CDR2 is YYREEE (reference sequence). The CDR3 length is 14 residues. V gave up 0 bases and J gave up 3 bases, with 9 bases separating them. Here the CDR3 reads CASSLAGADTEAFF. The DNA of the CDR3 is TGTGCCAGCAGCTTGGCCGGGGCGGACACTGAAGCTTTCTTT.

The J gene is TRBJ1-5, the V gene TRBV4-1, with no clear D. Germline loops: CDR1 MGHRA, CDR2 YSYEKL. V lost 0 bases and J lost 6, with 6 bases in between. This CDR3 is 13 amino acids long. CDR3 sequence: CASSQDGAQPQHF. The CDR3 DNA reads TGCGCCAGCAGCCAAGATGGAGCTCAGCCCCAGCATTTT.

V usage is TRBV19 and J usage is TRBJ1-2; D may be TRBD1 (5 bases). The ends were cut back, 1 base at V and 2 bases at J, with 5 bases in the middle. CDR3 length: 13 residues. Germline CDR1 and CDR2: LNHDA and SQIVND (reference sequence). CDR3 sequence (DNA): TGTGCCAGTAGTATAGCAGGGAACTATGGCTACACCTTC. This translates into CASSIAGNYGYTF.

In its sample, this clone was seen once. Here the CDR3 DNA reads TGTGCCAGCAGCTTGGGGGACAGCCAAGAGACCCAGTACTTC. It specifies CASSLGDSQETQYF. This chain joins TRBV7-9 and TRBJ2-5; 7 nucleotides agree with TRBD1. The CDR3 consists of 14 residues. The trim removed 3 bases at V and 1 base at J, leaving 2 bases unmatched. Germline V gene lookup returns CDR1 SEHNR and CDR2 FQNEAQ (reference sequence).

The table lists this clone with a few counts. V gene TRBV6-5 combines with J gene TRBJ1-5; D is perhaps TRBD1 (6 bases). There are 14 residues in the CDR3. Looked up from germline, CDR1 is MNHEY and CDR2 is SVGAGI. Trimming stripped 2 bases from V and 3 bases from J, with 8 bases between. CDR3: CASSYGGFNQPQHF. CDR3 sequence (DNA): TGTGCCAGCAGTTACGGGGGCTTCAATCAGCCCCAGCATTTT.

The V gene is TRBV5-4, the J gene TRBJ2-2; a weak D match, TRBD2 (7 bases). The germline V gene has CDR1 SGHNT and CDR2 YYREEE (reference sequence). Trimming removed 1 base at V and 5 bases at J, with 12 bases between. CDR3 size: 15 residues. The CDR3 DNA follows: TGTGCCAGCAGCTTGTTGGGGGGGCTTACCGGGGAGCTGTTTTTT. Translating gives CASSLLGGLTGELFF.

V gene TRBV19 combines with J gene TRBJ1-5; D unresolved. The CDR3 contains 19 residues. V lost 5 bases and J 0 bases, leaving 23 bases between the germline ends. CDR1 is LNHDA and CDR2 is SQIVND in the germline V gene (reference sequence). As DNA, the CDR3 is TGTGCCAGTAGTCCCCGCGGAGTGGCCAAGGGTTATAGCAATCAGCCCCAGCATTTT. Its protein is CASSPRGVAKGYSNQPQHF.

This clone was detected only a few times. The chain combines TRBV2 with TRBJ1-6; 9 bases are a match to TRBD1. Germline CDR1 reads SNHLY; CDR2 reads FYNNEI. Germline trimming cut 6 bases from V and 10 bases from J; bases unmatched to any gene: 10. The CDR3 loop spans 15 amino acids. The CDR3 DNA reads TGTGCCAGCAGCTCGGCCGGGACAGGGACCTCACCCCTCCACTTT. Translated: CASSSAGTGTSPLHF.

Written as DNA, the CDR3 is TGTGCCACCAGCAGAGTGGGACAGGGATTTCGGGAGCAGTACGTC. This gives the protein CATSRVGQGFREQYV. V usage is TRBV15 and J usage is TRBJ2-7; 9 nucleotides agree with TRBD1. Germline V gives CDR1 LNHNV, CDR2 YYDKDF (reference sequence). The CDR3 is made up of 15 amino acids. V lost 1 base and J lost 7; bases outside the gene matches: 8.

The V call is TRBV7-6, the J call TRBJ2-2, with 7 bases aligning to TRBD1. The CDR3 is 15 residues long. The J segment lost 0 bases and the V segment lost 3 bases, leaving 1 base of the junction unmatched. The germline gives CDR1 SGHVS, CDR2 FNYEAQ. The CDR3 sequence is CASSLGTANTGELFF. As DNA, the CDR3 is TGTGCCAGCAGCTTGGGGACAGCGAACACCGGGGAGCTGTTTTTT.

The J gene is TRBJ1-2, the V gene TRBV4-1; no definite D call. This CDR3 contains 14 residues. Trimming removed 2 bases at V and 5 bases at J, with 12 bases between. Germline loops: CDR1 MGHRA, CDR2 YSYEKL. CDR3 amino acids: CASSQIWGGYGYTF. In DNA form, the CDR3 reads TGCGCCAGCAGCCAAATATGGGGAGGATATGGCTACACCTTC.

This clone was counted a single time. This chain uses TRBV19 with TRBJ1-5, with D possibly TRBD1 on 5 matching bases. The CDR3 has 16 residues. Trimming cost V 5 bases and J 0 bases, with 14 bases left between them. Germline V gives CDR1 LNHDA, CDR2 SQIVND (reference sequence). Here the CDR3 reads CASSSGTRGSNQPQHF. CDR3 DNA sequence: TGTGCCAGTAGTTCAGGGACCCGGGGTAGCAATCAGCCCCAGCATTTT. The whole variable domain, remainder taken from reference TRBV19 and TRBJ1-5, is DGGITQSPKYLFRKEGQNVTLSCEQNLNHDAMYWYRQDPGQGLRLIYYSQIVNDFQKGDIAEGYSVSREKKESFPLTVTSAQKNPTAFYLCASSSGTRGSNQPQHFGDGTRLSIL.

J is TRBJ2-2 and V is TRBV27, with a weak D call TRBD1 (6 bases). CDR1 and CDR2 (germline): MNHEY, SMNVEV (reference sequence). This CDR3 spans 16 amino acids. The germline V and J ends were trimmed by 6 bases and 5 bases, with 19 bases remaining between them. CDR3 residues: CASSLRGIGSTGELFF. CDR3 in DNA: TGTGCCAGCAGCCTCAGGGGAATAGGGTCTACCGGGGAGCTGTTTTTT.

V and J are TRBV5-1 and TRBJ2-2, with D perhaps TRBD1 or TRBD2 (6 bases each). The germline V gene has CDR1 SGHRS and CDR2 YFSETQ. This CDR3 spans 15 amino acids. The ends were cut back, 1 base at V and 6 bases at J, with 13 bases in the middle. Written as DNA, the CDR3 is TGCGCCAGCAGCTTGAGTATCGGGGGCCCCGGGGAGCTGTTTTTT. This sequence encodes CASSLSIGGPGELFF.

CDR3 nucleotide sequence: TGTGCCATAGGGGGCGGCGGACAAGAGACCCAGTACTTC. Encoded protein: CAIGGGGQETQYF. The J gene is TRBJ2-5, the V gene TRBV24-1, with TRBD1 matching 7 bases. J was trimmed by 2 bases and V by 11 bases; bases with no gene match: 7. This CDR3 is built from 13 residues. Germline V gives CDR1 KGHDR, CDR2 SFDVKD.

This rearrangement joins TRBV28 to TRBJ1-5; D remains ambiguous. V gave up 7 bases and J gave up 1 base, with 11 bases separating them. Germline CDR1 is MDHEN and CDR2 is SYDVKM. The CDR3 covers 14 residues. The CDR3 loop reads CASTNPSSNQPQHF. DNA of the CDR3: TGTGCCAGCACCAACCCTTCGAGCAATCAGCCCCAGCATTTT.

The chain combines TRBV6-5 with TRBJ1-6, with D possibly being TRBD1 (5 bases). V was shortened by 7 bases and J by 8 bases, with 15 bases between the two germline ends. The CDR3 runs to 14 residues. From germline, CDR1 is MNHEY and CDR2 SVGAGI. The CDR3 nucleotides read TGTGCCAGCAAGAGGGAGCGGGGCCATTCACCCCTCCACTTT. Translated: CASKRERGHSPLHF.

The V gene is TRBV5-5, the J gene TRBJ1-6; 10 nucleotides align to TRBD1. Germline lookup yields CDR1 SGHKS and CDR2 YYEKEE (reference sequence). The J segment lost 6 bases and the V segment lost 5 bases, leaving 8 bases of the junction unmatched. This CDR3 has 16 amino acids. The CDR3, as DNA: TGTGCCAGCAGTTTGTGGACAGGGGGAAGTAATTCACCCCTCCACTTT. Translation: CASSLWTGGSNSPLHF.

A few counts support this clone. The rearrangement links TRBV19 to TRBJ1-1; D unclear. CDR1 and CDR2 (germline): LNHDA, SQIVND (reference sequence). V was clipped by 4 bases and J by 0 bases, with 6 bases between them. This CDR3 has 13 residues. The CDR3, as DNA: TGTGCCAGTAGTACGCAGTTGAACACTGAAGCTTTCTTT. Its translation is CASSTQLNTEAFF.

This sequence joins TRBV5-7 and TRBJ2-7; D gene ambiguous. TRBV5-7 is an open reading frame whose function is uncertain. The CDR3 spans 11 residues. V gave up 3 bases and J gave up 3 bases, with 4 bases separating them. CDR3 amino acids: CASSSGYEQYV. CDR3 bases: TGTGCCAGCAGCTCTGGCTACGAGCAGTACGTC.

The rearrangement uses TRBV5-1 and TRBJ2-5; 8 nucleotides agree with TRBD2. This CDR3 comprises 13 residues. Trimming at V came to 4 bases and at J to 5 bases, leaving 4 bases not matched to a gene. Germline V gene sequence: CDR1 SGHRS, CDR2 YFSETQ. CDR3 in DNA: TGCGCCAGCAGCCGAGCGGGGGCGGAGACCCAGTACTTC. It codes for CASSRAGAETQYF.

The chain employs TRBV4-2 and TRBJ2-1, with D perhaps assigned TRBD1 or TRBD2 (6 bases each). CDR3 length: 15 amino acids. With 1 base removed from V and 4 bases from J, the gap between germline ends came to 11 bases. The germline V gene has CDR1 LGHNA and CDR2 YNFKEQ. The DNA for the CDR3 is TGTGCCAGCAGCCAAGCAGGGGACTTTTACAATGAGCAGTTCTTC. This encodes CASSQAGDFYNEQFF.

The V and J genes are TRBV6-1 and TRBJ2-7; D possibly matches TRBD1 or TRBD2 (7 bases each). The CDR3 is made up of 15 amino acids. V lost 0 bases and J 5 bases, leaving 14 bases between the germline ends. Germline V gene lookup returns CDR1 MNHNS and CDR2 SASEGT. The CDR3 coding sequence is TGTGCCAGCAGTGAAGCTGGGAGGGGGCAGGACGAGCAGTACGTC. As protein: CASSEAGRGQDEQYV.